These T cell receptor beta chains were read from a single sample in a study of blood T cell repertoires in COVID-19. The table came from immunoSEQ multiplex PCR; TCRdb's copy has only in-frame clones and leaves some out. The sample has under 130,000 clones, over 75% seen once; the top ten hold roughly 19%. Sequences were obtained from peripheral blood. The receptors were sampled from a man between 65 and 85 years old with active or convalescent COVID-19. CDR3s include the opening cysteine and the closing phenylalanine or tryptophan. The D gene is left open where the match is weak. A clone size is listed for some rows: how often the clone was seen (once, few, many), or a class if it is expanded.

v_gene: TRBV3-1/TRBV3-2
j_gene: TRBJ2-7
d_gene: -
abundance: many
CDR3aa: CASSQGTVRPYEQYF
CDR3nt: TGTGCCAGCAGCCAAGGGACAGTAAGACCCTACGAGCAGTACTTC

v_gene: TRBV27
j_gene: TRBJ1-2
d_gene: TRBD1
abundance: -
CDR3aa: CASSLGPRGLGGYTF
CDR3nt: TGTGCCAGCAGTTTGGGACCTAGGGGGCTTGGTGGCTACACCTTC

v_gene: TRBV2
j_gene: TRBJ1-1
d_gene: TRBD1
abundance: -
CDR3aa: CASSEALRTGGTEAFF
CDR3nt: TGTGCCAGCAGTGAAGCGCTTAGGACAGGGGGAACTGAAGCTTTCTTT

v_gene: TRBV5-6
j_gene: TRBJ1-4
d_gene: TRBD1
abundance: -
CDR3aa: CASSLGTGAATNEKLFF
CDR3nt: TGTGCCAGCAGCTTGGGGACAGGGGCAGCAACTAATGAAAAACTGTTTTTT

v_gene: TRBV7-2
j_gene: TRBJ2-7
d_gene: -
abundance: once
CDR3aa: CASSRTTTYEQYF
CDR3nt: TGTGCCAGCAGCCGGACTACCACCTACGAGCAGTACTTC

v_gene: TRBV6-5
j_gene: TRBJ1-6
d_gene: TRBD1
abundance: -
CDR3aa: CASSYLTGGSPLHF
CDR3nt: TGTGCCAGCAGTTATCTGACAGGGGGATCACCCCTCCACTTT

v_gene: TRBV3-1/TRBV3-2
j_gene: TRBJ2-2
d_gene: -
abundance: -
CDR3aa: CASSQRGTGELFF
CDR3nt: TGTGCCAGCAGCCAACGGGGTACCGGGGAGCTGTTTTTT

v_gene: TRBV5-4
j_gene: TRBJ2-7
d_gene: -
abundance: -
CDR3aa: CASSFDMQGHEQYF
CDR3nt: TGTGCCAGCAGCTTCGATATGCAGGGCCACGAGCAGTACTTC

v_gene: TRBV11-2
j_gene: TRBJ2-3
d_gene: TRBD1
abundance: -
CDR3aa: CASSRRQGTDTQYF
CDR3nt: TGTGCCAGCAGCCGCAGACAGGGTACAGATACGCAGTATTTT

v_gene: TRBV5-1
j_gene: TRBJ2-5
d_gene: -
abundance: -
CDR3aa: CASSTQGYQETQYF
CDR3nt: TGCGCCAGCAGCACTCAGGGGTACCAAGAGACCCAGTACTTC

v_gene: TRBV18
j_gene: TRBJ2-5
d_gene: -
abundance: -
CDR3aa: CASSLGLYQETQYF
CDR3nt: TGTGCCAGCTCACTAGGACTTTACCAGGAGACCCAGTACTTC

v_gene: TRBV2
j_gene: TRBJ2-2
d_gene: TRBD1
abundance: once
CDR3aa: CASRVGQVGVGELFF
CDR3nt: TGTGCCAGCAGGGTAGGACAGGTCGGTGTCGGGGAGCTGTTTTTT

v_gene: TRBV6-6
j_gene: TRBJ2-2
d_gene: -
abundance: -
CDR3aa: CASSFTSQDTGELFF
CDR3nt: TGTGCCAGCAGTTTTACTTCCCAGGACACCGGGGAGCTGTTTTTT

v_gene: TRBV7-3
j_gene: TRBJ1-1
d_gene: TRBD1
abundance: -
CDR3aa: CASSSTGAANTEAFF
CDR3nt: TGTGCCAGCAGTTCTACAGGGGCGGCGAACACTGAAGCTTTCTTT

v_gene: TRBV14
j_gene: TRBJ1-2
d_gene: -
abundance: -
CDR3aa: CASSQVGGEGYGYTF
CDR3nt: TGTGCCAGCAGCCAAGTCGGGGGTGAAGGGTATGGCTACACCTTC

v_gene: TRBV30
j_gene: TRBJ1-2
d_gene: -
abundance: -
CDR3aa: CAWSETLGYTF
CDR3nt: TGTGCCTGGTCGGAGACGTTGGGCTACACCTTC

v_gene: TRBV6-5
j_gene: TRBJ1-4
d_gene: TRBD1
abundance: -
CDR3aa: CASRGQDEKLFF
CDR3nt: TGTGCCAGCAGGGGACAGGATGAAAAACTGTTTTTT

v_gene: TRBV7-8
j_gene: TRBJ1-3
d_gene: -
abundance: few
CDR3aa: CASSLRGGRPSAISGNTIYF
CDR3nt: TGTGCCAGCAGCCTCCGGGGGGGGAGGCCCTCCGCTATCTCTGGAAACACCATATATTTT

v_gene: TRBV11-2
j_gene: TRBJ2-1
d_gene: -
abundance: once
CDR3aa: CASSLVISYNEQFF
CDR3nt: TGTGCCAGCAGCTTAGTTATCTCCTACAATGAGCAGTTCTTC

v_gene: TRBV30
j_gene: TRBJ1-1
d_gene: -
abundance: -
CDR3aa: CAWSENMNTEAFF
CDR3nt: TGTGCCTGGAGTGAAAACATGAACACTGAAGCTTTCTTT

v_gene: TRBV5-8
j_gene: TRBJ2-5
d_gene: TRBD1
abundance: -
CDR3aa: CASSSDRVETQYF
CDR3nt: TGTGCCAGCAGCTCTGACAGGGTAGAGACCCAGTACTTC

v_gene: TRBV28
j_gene: TRBJ2-7
d_gene: -
abundance: -
CDR3aa: CASSLPETALGQYF
CDR3nt: TGTGCCAGCAGTTTACCGGAGACAGCCCTGGGCCAGTACTTC

v_gene: TRBV12-3/TRBV12-4
j_gene: TRBJ1-2
d_gene: -
abundance: -
CDR3aa: CASSLSSSRGYTF
CDR3nt: TGTGCCAGCAGTTTGTCTTCGAGCCGTGGCTACACCTTC

v_gene: TRBV11-1
j_gene: TRBJ1-1
d_gene: -
abundance: once
CDR3aa: CASSLARWTEAFF
CDR3nt: TGTGCCAGCAGCTTAGCGCGGTGGACTGAAGCTTTCTTT

v_gene: TRBV19
j_gene: TRBJ2-1
d_gene: -
abundance: -
CDR3aa: CASSRQLTYNEQFF
CDR3nt: TGTGCCAGTAGTCGACAGCTCACCTACAATGAGCAGTTCTTC

v_gene: TRBV28
j_gene: TRBJ1-2
d_gene: -
abundance: -
CDR3aa: CASSIGGNTNYGYTF
CDR3nt: TGTGCCAGCAGTATCGGGGGAAACACTAACTATGGCTACACCTTC

v_gene: TRBV11-1
j_gene: TRBJ2-5
d_gene: TRBD1
abundance: -
CDR3aa: CASSLAGQGEETQYF
CDR3nt: TGTGCCAGCAGCTTAGCGGGACAGGGAGAAGAGACCCAGTACTTC

v_gene: TRBV6-5
j_gene: TRBJ1-1
d_gene: TRBD1
abundance: -
CDR3aa: CASRDRGLVNTEAFF
CDR3nt: TGTGCCAGCAGAGACAGGGGGCTGGTGAACACTGAAGCTTTCTTT

v_gene: TRBV12-3/TRBV12-4
j_gene: TRBJ2-5
d_gene: TRBD1
abundance: -
CDR3aa: CASSTGQQETQYF
CDR3nt: TGTGCCAGCAGTACGGGACAGCAAGAGACCCAGTACTTC